This T cell receptor beta chain was sequenced for a study of blood T cell repertoires in COVID-19. Patients of the Seattle cohort, enrolled during active infection, were followed longitudinally. V shed 7 bases and J shed 1 base, with 14 bases lying between them. Germline CDR1 is LNHDA and CDR2 is SQIVND (reference sequence). The CDR3 runs to 15 residues. Here immunoSEQ multiplex PCR was the method, and the copy in TCRdb shows in-frame clones only, minus some. The data hold more than 200,000 clones, with about 87% observed a single time. This clonotype originated in a man between 25 and 39 years old with COVID-19, enrolled during active disease. What was sequenced was peripheral blood. V usage is TRBV19 and J usage is TRBJ1-5, with TRBD1 as a possible D gene (6 bases). The CDR3 DNA follows: TGTGCCAGTACAGGACAGATCTTCAGCAATCAGCCCCAGCATTTT. Translated: CASTGQIFSNQPQHF. Filled out from reference TRBV19 and TRBJ1-5, the complete variable domain reads DGGITQSPKYLFRKEGQNVTLSCEQNLNHDAMYWYRQDPGQGLRLIYYSQIVNDFQKGDIAEGYSVSREKKESFPLTVTSAQKNPTAFYLCASTGQIFSNQPQHFGDGTRLSIL.